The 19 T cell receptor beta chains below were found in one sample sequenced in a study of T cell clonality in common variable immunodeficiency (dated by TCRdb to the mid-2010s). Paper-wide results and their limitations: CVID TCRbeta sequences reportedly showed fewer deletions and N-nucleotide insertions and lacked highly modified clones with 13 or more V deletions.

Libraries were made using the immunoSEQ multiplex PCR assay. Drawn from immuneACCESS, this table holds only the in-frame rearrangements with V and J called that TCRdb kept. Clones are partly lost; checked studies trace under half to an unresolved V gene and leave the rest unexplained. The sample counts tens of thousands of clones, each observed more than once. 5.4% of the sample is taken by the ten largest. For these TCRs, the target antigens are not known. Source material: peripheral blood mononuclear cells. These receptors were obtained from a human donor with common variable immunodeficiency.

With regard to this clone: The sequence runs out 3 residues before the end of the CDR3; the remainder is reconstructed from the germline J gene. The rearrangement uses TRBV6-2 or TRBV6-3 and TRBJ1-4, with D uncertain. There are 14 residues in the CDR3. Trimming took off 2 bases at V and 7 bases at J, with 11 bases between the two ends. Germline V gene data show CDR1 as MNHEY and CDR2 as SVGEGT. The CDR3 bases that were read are TGTGCCAGCAGTTACGTCTCGAAGGGTGAAAAA. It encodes CASSYVSKGEK. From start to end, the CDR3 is CASSYVSKGEKLFF.

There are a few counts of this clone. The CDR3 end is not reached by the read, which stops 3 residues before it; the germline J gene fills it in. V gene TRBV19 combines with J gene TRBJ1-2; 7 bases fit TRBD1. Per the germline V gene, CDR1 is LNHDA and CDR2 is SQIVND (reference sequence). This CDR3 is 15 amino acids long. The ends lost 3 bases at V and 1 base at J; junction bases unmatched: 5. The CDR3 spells CASSIGGGVNYGYTF. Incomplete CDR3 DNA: TGTGCCAGTAGTATTGGAGGGGGCGTTAACTATGGC.

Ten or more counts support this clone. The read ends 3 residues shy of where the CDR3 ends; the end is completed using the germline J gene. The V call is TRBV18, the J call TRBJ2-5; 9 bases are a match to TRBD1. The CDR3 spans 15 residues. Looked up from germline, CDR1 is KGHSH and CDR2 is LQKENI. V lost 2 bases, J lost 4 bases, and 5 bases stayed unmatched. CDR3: CASSPAWTGVETQYF. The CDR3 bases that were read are TGTGCCAGCTCACCAGCTTGGACAGGGGTAGAGACC.

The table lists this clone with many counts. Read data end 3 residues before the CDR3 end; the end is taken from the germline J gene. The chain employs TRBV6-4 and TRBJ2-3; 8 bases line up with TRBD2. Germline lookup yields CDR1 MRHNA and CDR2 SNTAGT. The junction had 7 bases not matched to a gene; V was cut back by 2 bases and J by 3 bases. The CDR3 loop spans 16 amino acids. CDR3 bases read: TGTGCCAGCAGTGACCATAGCGGGGCGGTGACAGATACG. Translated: CASSDHSGAVTDT. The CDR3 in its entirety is CASSDHSGAVTDTQYF.

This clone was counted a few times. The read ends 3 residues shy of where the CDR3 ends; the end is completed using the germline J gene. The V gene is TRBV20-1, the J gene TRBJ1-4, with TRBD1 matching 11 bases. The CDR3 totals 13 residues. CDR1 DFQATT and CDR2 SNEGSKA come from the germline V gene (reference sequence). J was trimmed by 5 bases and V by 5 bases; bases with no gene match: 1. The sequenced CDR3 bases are TGCAGTGCTGGGACAGGGGGGAATGAAAAA. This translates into CSAGTGGNEK. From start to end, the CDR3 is CSAGTGGNEKLFF.

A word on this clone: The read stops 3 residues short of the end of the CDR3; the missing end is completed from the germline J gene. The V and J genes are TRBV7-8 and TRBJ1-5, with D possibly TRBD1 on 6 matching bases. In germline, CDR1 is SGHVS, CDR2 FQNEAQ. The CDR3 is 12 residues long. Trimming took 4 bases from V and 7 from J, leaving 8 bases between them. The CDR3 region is CASSSRGQPQHF. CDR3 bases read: TGTGCCAGCAGCTCTAGGGGGCAGCCC.

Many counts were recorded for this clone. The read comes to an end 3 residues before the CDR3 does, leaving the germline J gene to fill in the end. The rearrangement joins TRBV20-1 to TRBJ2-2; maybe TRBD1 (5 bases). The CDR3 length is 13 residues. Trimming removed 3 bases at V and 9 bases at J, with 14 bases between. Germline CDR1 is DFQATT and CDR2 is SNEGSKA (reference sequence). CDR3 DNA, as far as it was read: TGCAGTGCTAGCAGGGCGCGAGGCCGGGAG. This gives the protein CSASRARGRE. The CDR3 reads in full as CSASRARGRELFF.

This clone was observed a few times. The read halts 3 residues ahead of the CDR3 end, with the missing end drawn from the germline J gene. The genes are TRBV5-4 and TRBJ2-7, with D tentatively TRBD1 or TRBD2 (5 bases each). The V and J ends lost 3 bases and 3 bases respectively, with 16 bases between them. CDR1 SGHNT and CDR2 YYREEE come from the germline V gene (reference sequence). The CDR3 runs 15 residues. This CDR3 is CASSWGAQGDYEQYF. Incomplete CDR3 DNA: TGTGCCAGCAGCTGGGGCGCCCAGGGAGACTACGAG. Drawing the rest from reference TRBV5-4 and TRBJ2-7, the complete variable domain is ETGVTQSPTHLIKTRGQQVTLRCSSQSGHNTVSWYQQALGQGPQFIFQYYREEENGRGNFPPRFSGLQFPNYSSELNVNALELDDSALYLCASSWGAQGDYEQYFGPGTRLTVT.

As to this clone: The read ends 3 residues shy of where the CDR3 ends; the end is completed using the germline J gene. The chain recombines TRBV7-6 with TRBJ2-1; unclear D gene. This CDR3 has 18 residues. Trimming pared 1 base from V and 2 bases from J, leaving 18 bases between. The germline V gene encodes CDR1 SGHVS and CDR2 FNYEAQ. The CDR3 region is CASSLEWSRFPTYNEQFF. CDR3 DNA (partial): TGTGCCAGCAGCTTAGAGTGGTCCCGGTTCCCCACCTACAATGAG.

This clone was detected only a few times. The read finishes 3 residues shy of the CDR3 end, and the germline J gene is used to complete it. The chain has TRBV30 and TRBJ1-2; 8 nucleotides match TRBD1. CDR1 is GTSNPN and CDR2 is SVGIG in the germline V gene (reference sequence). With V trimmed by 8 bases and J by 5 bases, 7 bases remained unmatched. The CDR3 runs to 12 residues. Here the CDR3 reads CAHDRGSYGYTF. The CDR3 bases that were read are TGTGCCCACGACAGGGGATCGTATGGC.

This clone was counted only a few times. CDR3 in amino acids: CASSLESRGYGYTF. The sequenced CDR3 bases are TGTGCCAGCAGCTTAGAAAGCAGGGGCTATGGC. The genes are TRBV7-9 and TRBJ1-2, with a tentative D call TRBD1 (6 bases). The CDR3 end is not reached by the read, which stops 3 residues before it; the germline J gene fills it in. The CDR3 has 14 amino acids. Germline values: CDR1 SEHNR, CDR2 FQNEAQ (reference sequence). Trimming cost V 1 base and J 4 bases, with 10 bases left between them.

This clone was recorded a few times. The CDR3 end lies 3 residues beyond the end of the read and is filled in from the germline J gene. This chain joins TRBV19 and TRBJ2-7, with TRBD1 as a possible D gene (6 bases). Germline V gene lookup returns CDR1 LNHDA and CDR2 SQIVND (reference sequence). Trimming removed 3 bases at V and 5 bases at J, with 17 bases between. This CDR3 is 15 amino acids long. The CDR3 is CASSMGSAGADEQYF. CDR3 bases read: TGTGCCAGTAGTATGGGATCGGCAGGGGCCGACGAG.

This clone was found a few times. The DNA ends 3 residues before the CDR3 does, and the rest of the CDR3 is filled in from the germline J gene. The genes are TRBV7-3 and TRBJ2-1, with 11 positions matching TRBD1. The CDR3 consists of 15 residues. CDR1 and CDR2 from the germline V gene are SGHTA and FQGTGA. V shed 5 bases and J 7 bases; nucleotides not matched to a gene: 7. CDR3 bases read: TGTGCCAGCAGCCAACCGGGACAGGGGGTGAATGAG. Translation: CASSQPGQGVNE. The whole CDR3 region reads CASSQPGQGVNEQFF.

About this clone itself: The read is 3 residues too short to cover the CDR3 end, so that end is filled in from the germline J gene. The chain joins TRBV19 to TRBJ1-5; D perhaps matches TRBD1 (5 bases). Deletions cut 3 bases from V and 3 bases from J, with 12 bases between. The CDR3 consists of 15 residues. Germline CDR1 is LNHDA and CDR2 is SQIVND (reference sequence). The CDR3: CASSMDGQVNQPQHF. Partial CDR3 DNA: TGTGCCAGTAGTATGGACGGACAAGTCAATCAGCCC.

This chain's CDR3 is CSASAIGQAGYTF. The CDR3 bases that were read are TGCAGTGCTAGTGCGATAGGACAGGCCGGC. This sequence joins TRBV20-1 and TRBJ1-2, with 7 bases that match TRBD1. The DNA ends 3 residues before the CDR3 does, and the rest of the CDR3 is filled in from the germline J gene. CDR3 length: 13 residues. Germline V lookup: CDR1 DFQATT, CDR2 SNEGSKA (reference sequence).

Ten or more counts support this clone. The CDR3 reads CASARLVQGPFSSTDTQYF. CDR3 DNA (partial): TGTGCCAGCGCAAGATTAGTCCAGGGTCCATTTTCTAGCACAGATACG. This chain connects TRBV18 to TRBJ2-3; D possibly corresponds to TRBD1 (5 bases). Read data end 3 residues before the CDR3 end; the end is taken from the germline J gene. This CDR3 spans 19 amino acids. Trimming left V 8 bases short and J 0 bases short, with 27 bases between. From germline, CDR1 is KGHSH and CDR2 LQKENI.

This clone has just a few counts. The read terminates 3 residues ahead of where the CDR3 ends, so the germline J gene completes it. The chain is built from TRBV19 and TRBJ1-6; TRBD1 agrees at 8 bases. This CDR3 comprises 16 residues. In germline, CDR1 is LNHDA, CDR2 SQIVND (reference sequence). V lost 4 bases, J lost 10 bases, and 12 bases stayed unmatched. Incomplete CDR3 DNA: TGTGCCAGTAGTACCTACTCAGACAGGGGATACTCACCC. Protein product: CASSTYSDRGYSP. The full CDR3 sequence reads CASSTYSDRGYSPLHF.

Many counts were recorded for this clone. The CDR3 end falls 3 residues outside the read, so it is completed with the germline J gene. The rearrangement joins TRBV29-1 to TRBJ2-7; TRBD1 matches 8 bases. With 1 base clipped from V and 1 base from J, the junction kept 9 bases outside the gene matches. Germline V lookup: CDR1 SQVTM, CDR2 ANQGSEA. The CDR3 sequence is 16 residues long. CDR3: CSVEVSGTGPSYEQYF. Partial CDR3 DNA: TGCAGCGTTGAAGTCTCGGGGACAGGTCCTTCCTACGAG.

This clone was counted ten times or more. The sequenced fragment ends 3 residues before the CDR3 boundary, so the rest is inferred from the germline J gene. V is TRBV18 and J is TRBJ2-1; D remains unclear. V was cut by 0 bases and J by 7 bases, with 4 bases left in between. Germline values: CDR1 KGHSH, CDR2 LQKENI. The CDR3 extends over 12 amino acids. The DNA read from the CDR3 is TGTGCCAGCTCACCACCAGGTAATGAG. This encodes CASSPPGNE. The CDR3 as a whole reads CASSPPGNEQFF.